These T cell receptor beta chains were read from a single sample in a study of sequential checkpoint blockade in melanoma. Measured with immunoSEQ multiplex PCR; TCRdb has only the in-frame clones, and not every one. The sample carries 9,000 to 10,000 clones, about 60% recorded once. Sequencing used CD8+ T cells sorted from blood (inferred from file names), obtained from a patient given nivolumab and ipilimumab in sequence. These receptors came from a human donor with melanoma. Both conserved end residues are part of each CDR3. A D gene is named only where the DNA matches it firmly. Not all rows give a size; the values are once, few, many and, for expanded clones, a class.

v_gene,j_gene,abundance,len,d_gene,CDR3aa,CDR3nt
TRBV6-6,TRBJ1-1,few,14,TRBD1,CASSITGVNTEAFF,TGTGCCAGCAGCATAACAGGGGTGAACACTGAAGCTTTCTTT
TRBV5-6,TRBJ2-1,few,12,TRBD1,CASSSGGNEQFF,TGTGCCAGCAGCTCAGGGGGAAATGAGCAGTTCTTC
TRBV4-2,TRBJ2-7,-,14,TRBD2,CASSLLAGGYEQYF,TGTGCCAGCAGCTTGTTGGCGGGGGGCTACGAGCAGTACTTC
TRBV7-2,TRBJ2-7,few,16,TRBD1,CASSSREGQGAYEQYF,TGTGCCAGCAGCTCGAGGGAGGGACAGGGGGCCTACGAGCAGTACTTC
TRBV5-1,TRBJ1-1,-,14,-,CASSLVGGPTEAFF,TGCGCCAGCAGCTTGGTGGGGGGGCCCACTGAAGCTTTCTTT
TRBV5-4,TRBJ2-5,-,16,-,CASSPSSGLLFETQYF,TGTGCCAGCAGCCCATCCTCGGGACTGCTCTTCGAGACCCAGTACTTC
TRBV19,TRBJ2-7,few,13,TRBD2,CASSPGGTYEQYF,TGTGCCAGTAGTCCCGGGGGGACCTACGAGCAGTACTTC
TRBV7-9,TRBJ2-1,-,15,TRBD2,CASRGLAGDYNEQFF,TGTGCCAGCAGGGGACTAGCGGGGGATTACAATGAGCAGTTCTTC
TRBV9,TRBJ2-2,few,17,TRBD2,CASSVSRLAVNTGELFF,TGTGCCAGCAGCGTTAGCCGACTAGCGGTGAACACCGGGGAGCTGTTTTTT
TRBV5-6,TRBJ1-2,-,14,TRBD1,CASSLERQGYGYTF,TGTGCCAGCAGCTTGGAGAGACAGGGGTATGGCTACACCTTC
TRBV6-6,TRBJ1-4,-,16,-,CASSYSTGPTNEKLFF,TGTGCCAGCAGTTACTCGACAGGCCCAACTAATGAAAAACTGTTTTTT
TRBV12-5,TRBJ2-7,-,14,-,CASGIQGRDYEQYF,TGTGCTAGTGGGATACAGGGGCGGGACTACGAGCAGTACTTC
TRBV9,TRBJ2-2,-,15,TRBD2,CASSLAGVNTGELFF,TGTGCCAGCAGCTTAGCGGGGGTGAACACCGGGGAGCTGTTTTTT
TRBV4-3,TRBJ1-1,-,16,-,CASSQDYAATNTEAFF,TGCGCCAGCAGCCAAGATTACGCGGCAACCAACACTGAAGCTTTCTTT
TRBV6-1,TRBJ2-7,-,15,TRBD2,CASTTLAGGMYEQYF,TGTGCCAGCACTACACTAGCGGGGGGAATGTACGAGCAGTACTTC
TRBV18,TRBJ1-5,-,15,TRBD1,CASSPDRGLGQPQHF,TGTGCCAGCTCACCGGACAGGGGGCTGGGGCAGCCCCAGCATTTT
TRBV27,TRBJ2-7,few,15,TRBD1,CASKRPGQGSYEQYF,TGTGCCAGCAAAAGGCCGGGACAGGGCTCCTACGAGCAGTACTTC
TRBV4-3,TRBJ1-1,-,15,-,CASSQETGIGTEAFF,TGCGCCAGCAGCCAAGAAACCGGGATTGGCACTGAAGCTTTCTTT
TRBV28,TRBJ2-7,-,17,TRBD1,CASSSGTGGPAPYEQYF,TGTGCCAGCAGTTCCGGGACAGGGGGCCCAGCTCCCTACGAGCAGTACTTC
TRBV7-9,TRBJ2-7,few,16,TRBD1,CASSLATGQGSYEQYF,TGTGCCAGCAGCTTAGCGACGGGACAGGGCTCCTACGAGCAGTACTTC
TRBV7-8,TRBJ2-7,once,15,-,CASSLGGGGPYEQYF,TGTGCCAGCAGCTTAGGGGGCGGGGGCCCCTACGAGCAGTACTTC
TRBV7-3,TRBJ2-1,medium-sized,16,TRBD1,CASSLMGQGDRDEQFF,TGTGCCAGCAGCTTAATGGGACAGGGGGATAGGGATGAGCAGTTCTTC
TRBV6-5,TRBJ2-7,-,12,-,CASSRQPYEQYF,TGTGCCAGCAGTCGACAGCCCTACGAGCAGTACTTC
TRBV13,TRBJ1-4,-,14,-,CASSFRQENEKLFF,TGTGCCAGCAGCTTTCGGCAGGAAAATGAAAAACTGTTTTTT
TRBV13,TRBJ1-2,-,14,-,CASSQDHGSYGYTF,TGCGCCAGCAGCCAAGATCATGGGAGTTATGGCTACACCTTC
TRBV30,TRBJ1-2,-,14,TRBD1,CAWSRDRSNYGYTF,TGTGCCTGGTCCCGGGACAGGTCTAACTATGGCTACACCTTC
TRBV7-8,TRBJ2-3,-,15,TRBD2,CASSPGLAGGDTQYF,TGTGCCAGCAGCCCCGGACTAGCGGGGGGAGATACGCAGTATTTT
TRBV5-8,TRBJ1-5,large,15,-,CASSLQGFSNQPQHF,TGTGCCAGCAGCCTCCAGGGTTTCAGCAATCAGCCCCAGCATTTT
TRBV10-3,TRBJ2-7,-,16,TRBD1,CAISESGTGGNYEQYF,TGTGCCATCAGTGAGTCTGGGACAGGGGGGAACTACGAGCAGTACTTC
TRBV9,TRBJ2-2,-,12,-,CASSASTGELFF,TGTGCCAGCAGCGCATCCACCGGGGAGCTGTTTTTT
TRBV23-1,TRBJ1-1,-,16,-,CASSQPRTEKNTEAFF,TGCGCCAGCAGTCAACCCCGGACAGAAAAGAACACTGAAGCTTTCTTT
TRBV7-6,TRBJ2-5,-,13,-,CASSLPGEETQYF,TGTGCCAGCAGCTTACCGGGTGAGGAGACCCAGTACTTC
TRBV7-8,TRBJ2-2,-,17,-,CASSLLTWGELAGELFF,TGTGCCAGCAGCTTACTGACTTGGGGCGAGTTAGCCGGGGAGCTGTTTTTT
TRBV4-3,TRBJ1-5,few,16,-,CASSQGTEHSNQPQHF,TGCGCCAGCAGCCAAGGGACAGAGCATAGCAATCAGCCCCAGCATTTT
TRBV7-2,TRBJ1-6,-,15,-,CASSLREEYNSPLHF,TGTGCCAGCAGCTTAAGGGAGGAGTATAATTCACCCCTCCACTTT
TRBV2,TRBJ2-3,-,17,TRBD2,CASSPWTSGGEGDTQYF,TGTGCCAGCAGCCCCTGGACTAGCGGGGGCGAGGGAGATACGCAGTATTTT
TRBV5-1,TRBJ2-2,-,14,TRBD1,CASSWTGGTGELFF,TGCGCCAGCAGCTGGACAGGTGGCACCGGGGAGCTGTTTTTT
TRBV4-3,TRBJ2-7,-,16,-,CASSHEEGANSYEQYF,TGCGCCAGCAGCCACGAGGAAGGGGCGAACTCCTACGAGCAGTACTTC
TRBV15,TRBJ2-3,-,14,-,CATSVDRYTDTQYF,TGTGCCACCAGCGTCGATAGATACACAGATACGCAGTATTTT
TRBV5-4,TRBJ1-1,medium-sized,12,-,CASSQGSTEAFF,TGTGCCAGCAGCCAGGGCAGCACTGAAGCTTTCTTT
TRBV5-5,TRBJ1-1,-,13,-,CASSFGPGTEAFF,TGTGCCAGCAGTTTTGGACCCGGGACAGAAGCTTTCTTT
TRBV11-2,TRBJ2-5,-,15,-,CASSFGGGWEETQYF,TGTGCCAGCAGCTTTGGGGGGGGCTGGGAAGAGACCCAGTACTTC
TRBV27,TRBJ2-1,-,13,-,CASSFRGYNEQFF,TGTGCCAGCAGTTTCAGAGGGTACAATGAGCAGTTCTTC
TRBV5-1,TRBJ2-7,few,11,-,CASSFNYEQYF,TGCGCCAGCAGCTTCAACTACGAGCAGTACTTC
TRBV5-5,TRBJ2-5,few,18,TRBD2,CASSLTHGTITPRETQYF,TGTGCCAGCAGTCTGACCCACGGGACTATCACTCCCCGGGAGACCCAGTACTTC
TRBV4-1,TRBJ1-2,-,15,-,CASSQDRQPVYGYTF,TGCGCCAGCAGCCAAGATCGACAGCCAGTCTATGGCTACACCTTC
TRBV7-4,TRBJ2-7,-,11,-,CASSSFDEQYF,TGTGCCAGCAGCTCGTTTGACGAGCAGTACTTC
TRBV11-2,TRBJ1-2,few,13,-,CASSLGTAGGYTF,TGTGCCAGCAGCTTAGGGACGGCGGGTGGCTACACCTTC
TRBV9,TRBJ2-7,-,15,TRBD2,CASSVGLGERYEQYF,TGTGCCAGCAGCGTGGGACTAGGTGAAAGGTACGAGCAGTACTTC
TRBV19,TRBJ2-2,few,17,TRBD1,CASSPYRDRESAGELFF,TGTGCCAGTAGTCCCTACCGGGACAGGGAGAGCGCCGGGGAGCTGTTTTTT
TRBV28,TRBJ1-6,-,15,TRBD1,CASSYRGSYNSPLHF,TGTGCCAGCAGTTACAGGGGCTCCTATAATTCACCCCTCCACTTT
TRBV9,TRBJ1-6,few,15,-,CASSVGDTYNSPLHF,TGTGCCAGCAGCGTAGGGGACACCTATAATTCACCCCTCCACTTT
TRBV6-1,TRBJ2-7,-,16,-,CASSEAGGDHSYEQYF,TGTGCCAGCAGTGAAGCTGGAGGGGACCACTCCTACGAGCAGTACTTC
TRBV5-6,TRBJ1-1,-,13,-,CASSGGGRTEAFF,TGTGCCAGCAGCGGTGGCGGCAGAACTGAAGCTTTCTTT
TRBV11-2,TRBJ2-1,few,15,-,CASSLIPGSYNEQFF,TGTGCCAGCAGCTTAATCCCAGGGTCTTACAATGAGCAGTTCTTC